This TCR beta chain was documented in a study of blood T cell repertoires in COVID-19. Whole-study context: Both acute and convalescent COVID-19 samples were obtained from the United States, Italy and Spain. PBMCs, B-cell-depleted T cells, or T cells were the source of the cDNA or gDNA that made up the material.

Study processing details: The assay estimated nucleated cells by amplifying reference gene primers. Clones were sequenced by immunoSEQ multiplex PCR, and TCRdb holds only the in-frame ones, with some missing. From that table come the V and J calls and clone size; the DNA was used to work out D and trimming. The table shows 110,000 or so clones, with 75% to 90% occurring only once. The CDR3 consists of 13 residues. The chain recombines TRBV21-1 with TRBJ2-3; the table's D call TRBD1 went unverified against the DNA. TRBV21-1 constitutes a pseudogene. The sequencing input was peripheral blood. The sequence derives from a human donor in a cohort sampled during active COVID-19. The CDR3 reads CASSKDTTDTQYF. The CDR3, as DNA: TGTGCCAGCAGCAAAGACACCACAGATACGCAGTATTTT.